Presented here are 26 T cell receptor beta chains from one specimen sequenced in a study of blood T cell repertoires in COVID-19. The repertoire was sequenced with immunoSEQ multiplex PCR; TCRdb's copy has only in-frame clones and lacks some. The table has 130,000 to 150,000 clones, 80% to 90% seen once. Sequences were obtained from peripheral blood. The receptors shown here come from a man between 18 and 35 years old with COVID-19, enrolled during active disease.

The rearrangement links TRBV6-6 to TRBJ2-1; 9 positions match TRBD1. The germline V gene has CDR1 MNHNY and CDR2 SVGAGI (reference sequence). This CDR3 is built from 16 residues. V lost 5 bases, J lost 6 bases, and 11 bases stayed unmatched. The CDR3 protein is CASSRGGTGLTNEQFF. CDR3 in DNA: TGTGCCAGCAGTCGAGGAGGGACAGGGTTAACCAATGAGCAGTTCTTC.

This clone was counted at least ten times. This CDR3 is CASSEDSGSSYEQYF. The CDR3, as DNA: TGTGCCAGCAGTGAAGACAGCGGGAGCTCCTACGAGCAGTACTTC. This rearrangement joins TRBV6-1 to TRBJ2-7; 8 bases map to TRBD2. Losses at the gene ends were 1 base for V and 0 bases for J; bases not matched to a gene: 2. Germline-derived CDR1 and CDR2 are MNHNS and SASEGT. This CDR3 is built from 15 residues.

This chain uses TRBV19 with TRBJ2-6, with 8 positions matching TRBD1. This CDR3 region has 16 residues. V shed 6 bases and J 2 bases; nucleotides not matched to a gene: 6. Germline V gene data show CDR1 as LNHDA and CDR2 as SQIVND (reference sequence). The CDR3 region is CASRDRVSTGANVLTF. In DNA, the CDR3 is TGTGCCAGTAGGGACAGGGTCTCAACTGGGGCCAACGTCCTGACTTTC.

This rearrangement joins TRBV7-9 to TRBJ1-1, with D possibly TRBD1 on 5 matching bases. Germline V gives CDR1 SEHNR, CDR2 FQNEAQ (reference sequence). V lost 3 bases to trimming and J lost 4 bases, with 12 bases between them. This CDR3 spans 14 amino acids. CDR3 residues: CASSFLDTSTEAFF. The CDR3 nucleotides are TGTGCCAGCAGCTTCCTGGACACGAGCACTGAAGCTTTCTTT. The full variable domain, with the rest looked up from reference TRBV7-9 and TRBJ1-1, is DTGVSQNPRHKITKRGQNVTFRCDPISEHNRLYWYRQTLGQGPEFLTYFQNEAQLEKSRLLSDRFSAERPKGSFSTLEIQRTEQGDSAMYLCASSFLDTSTEAFFGQGTRLTVV.

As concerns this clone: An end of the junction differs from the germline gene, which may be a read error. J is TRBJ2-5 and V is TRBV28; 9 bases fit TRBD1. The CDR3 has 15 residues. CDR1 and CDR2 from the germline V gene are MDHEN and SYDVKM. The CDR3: CASNLQGALGETQYF. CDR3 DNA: TGTGCCAGCAATTTACAGGGGGCGCTCGGAGAGACCCAGTACTTC.

CDR3 DNA: TGTGCCAGCAGCCCAGGGCCCACAGCTACCTACGAGCAGTACTTC. Protein sequence: CASSPGPTATYEQYF. The chain combines TRBV5-4 with TRBJ2-7; a weak D match, TRBD1 (5 bases). Germline values: CDR1 SGHNT, CDR2 YYREEE (reference sequence). This CDR3 has 15 amino acids. The V gene lost 4 bases and the J gene lost 2 bases, with 16 bases spanning the gap.

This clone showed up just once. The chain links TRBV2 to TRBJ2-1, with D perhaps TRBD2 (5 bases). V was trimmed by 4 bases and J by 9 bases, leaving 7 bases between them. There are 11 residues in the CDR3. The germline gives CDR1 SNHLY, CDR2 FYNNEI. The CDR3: CASSGGREQFF. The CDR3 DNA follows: TGTGCCAGCAGTGGAGGGCGTGAGCAGTTCTTC.

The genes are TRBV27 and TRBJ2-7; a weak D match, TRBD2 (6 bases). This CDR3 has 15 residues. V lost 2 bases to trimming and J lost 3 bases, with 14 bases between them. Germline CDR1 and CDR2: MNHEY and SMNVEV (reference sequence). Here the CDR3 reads CASSLMAGPLYEQYF. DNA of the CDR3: TGTGCCAGCAGTTTAATGGCGGGGCCTCTCTACGAGCAGTACTTC.

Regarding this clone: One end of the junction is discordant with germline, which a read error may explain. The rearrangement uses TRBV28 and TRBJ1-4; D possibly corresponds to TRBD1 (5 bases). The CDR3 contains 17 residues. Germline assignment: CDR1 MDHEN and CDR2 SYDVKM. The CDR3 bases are TGTGCCAGCAGTCCTTGGGCAGGGCCCGCAACTAATGAAAAACTGCTTTTT. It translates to CASSPWAGPATNEKLLF.

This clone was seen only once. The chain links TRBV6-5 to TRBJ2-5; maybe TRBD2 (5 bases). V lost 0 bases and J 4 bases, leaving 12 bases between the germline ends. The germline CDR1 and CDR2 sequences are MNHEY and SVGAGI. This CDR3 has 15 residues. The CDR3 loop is CASSYSRGIGETQYF. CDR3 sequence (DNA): TGTGCCAGCAGTTACTCGAGAGGGATTGGAGAGACCCAGTACTTC.

This chain's CDR3 is CASSFSGSGNTQYF. CDR3 coding DNA: TGTGCCAGCAGCTTTAGCGGGAGCGGTAATACGCAGTATTTT. The chain uses TRBV7-2 and TRBJ2-3; TRBD2 agrees at 9 bases. The germline V gene encodes CDR1 SGHTA and CDR2 FQGNSA. The V segment lost 3 bases and the J segment 7 bases; nucleotides outside the gene matches: 5. The CDR3 totals 14 residues.

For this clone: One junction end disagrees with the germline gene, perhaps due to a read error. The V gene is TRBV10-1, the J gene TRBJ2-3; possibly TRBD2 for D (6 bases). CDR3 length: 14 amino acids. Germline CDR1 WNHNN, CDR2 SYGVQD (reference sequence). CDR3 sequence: CASGDSGREDTQYF. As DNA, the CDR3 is TGCGCCAGCGGTGATTCGGGGCGGGAAGATACGCAGTATTTT.

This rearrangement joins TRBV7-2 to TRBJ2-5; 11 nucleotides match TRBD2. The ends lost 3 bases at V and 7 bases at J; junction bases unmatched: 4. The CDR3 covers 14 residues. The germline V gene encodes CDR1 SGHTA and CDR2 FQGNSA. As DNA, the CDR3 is TGTGCCAGCAGCTTCACTAGCGGGAGTGCGACCCAGTACTTC. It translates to CASSFTSGSATQYF.

CDR3 sequence reads: CASSQVGQGGLTF. The CDR3 nucleotides read TGCGCCAGCAGCCAAGTCGGACAGGGGGGTCTCACCTTC. This chain uses TRBV4-3 with TRBJ1-2; 10 nucleotides line up with TRBD1. Germline assignment: CDR1 LGHNA and CDR2 YSLEER. V was clipped by 1 base and J by 13 bases; unmatched bases: 6. The CDR3 runs to 13 residues.

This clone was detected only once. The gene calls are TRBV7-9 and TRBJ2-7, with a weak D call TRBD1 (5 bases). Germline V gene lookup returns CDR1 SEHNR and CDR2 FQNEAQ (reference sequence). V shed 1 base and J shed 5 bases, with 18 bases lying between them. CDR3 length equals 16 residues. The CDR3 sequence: CASSLVAARGLHEQYF. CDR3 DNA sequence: TGTGCCAGCAGCTTAGTGGCGGCTAGGGGCCTCCACGAGCAGTACTTC.

The CDR3 DNA reads TGTGCCAGCAGCCAGACCGGGGGAATAGCCAAAAACATTCAGTACTTC. This encodes CASSQTGGIAKNIQYF. This sequence joins TRBV14 and TRBJ2-4, with TRBD2 as a possible D gene (6 bases). The germline V and J ends were trimmed by 3 bases and 0 bases, with 12 bases remaining between them. Germline loops: CDR1 SGHDN, CDR2 FVKESK. The length of the CDR3 is 16 residues.

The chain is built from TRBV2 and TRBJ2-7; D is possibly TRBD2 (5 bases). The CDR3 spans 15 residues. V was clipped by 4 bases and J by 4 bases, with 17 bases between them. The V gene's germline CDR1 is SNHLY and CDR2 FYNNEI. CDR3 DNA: TGTGCCAGCAGTGGGACTGACGCTGGGCTTTACGAGCAGTACTTC. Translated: CASSGTDAGLYEQYF.

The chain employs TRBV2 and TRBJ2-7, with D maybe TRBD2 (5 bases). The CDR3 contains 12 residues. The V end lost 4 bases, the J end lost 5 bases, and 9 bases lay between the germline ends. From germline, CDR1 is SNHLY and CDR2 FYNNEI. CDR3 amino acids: CASSGGRNEQYF. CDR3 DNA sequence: TGTGCCAGCAGTGGAGGGCGAAACGAGCAGTACTTC.

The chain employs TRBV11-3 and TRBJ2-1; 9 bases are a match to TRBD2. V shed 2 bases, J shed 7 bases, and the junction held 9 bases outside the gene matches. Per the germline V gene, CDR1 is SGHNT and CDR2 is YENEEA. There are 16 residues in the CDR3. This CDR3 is CASSLSPGLAKNEQFF. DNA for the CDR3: TGTGCCAGCAGCTTATCTCCGGGACTAGCTAAGAATGAGCAGTTCTTC.

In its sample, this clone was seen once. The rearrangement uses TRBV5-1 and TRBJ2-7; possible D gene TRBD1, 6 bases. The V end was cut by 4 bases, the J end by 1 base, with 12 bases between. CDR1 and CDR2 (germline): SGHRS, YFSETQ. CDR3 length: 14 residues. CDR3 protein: CASSLFDRSYEQYF. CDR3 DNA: TGCGCCAGCAGCCTTTTTGACAGGTCCTACGAGCAGTACTTC.

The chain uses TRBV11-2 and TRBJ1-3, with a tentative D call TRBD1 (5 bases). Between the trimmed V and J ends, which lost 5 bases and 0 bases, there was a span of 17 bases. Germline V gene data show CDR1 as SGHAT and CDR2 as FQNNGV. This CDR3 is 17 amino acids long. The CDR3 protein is CASSARRGPYSGNTIYF. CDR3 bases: TGTGCCAGCAGCGCCCGGAGGGGACCATACTCTGGAAACACCATATATTTT.

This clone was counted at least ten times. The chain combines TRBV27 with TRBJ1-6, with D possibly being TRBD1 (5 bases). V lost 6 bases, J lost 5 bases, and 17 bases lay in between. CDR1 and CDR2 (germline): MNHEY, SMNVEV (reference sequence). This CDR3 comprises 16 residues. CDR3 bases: TGTGCCAGCAGCCTTATGTGGAGGGGCAATAATTCACCCCTCCACTTT. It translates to CASSLMWRGNNSPLHF.

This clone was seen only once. CDR3 residues: CASGGAEETQYF. CDR3 DNA: TGTGCCAGCGGGGGCGCTGAAGAGACCCAGTACTTC. The V and J genes are TRBV27 and TRBJ2-5; D may be TRBD1 (6 bases). The length of the CDR3 is 12 residues. The ends were cut back, 8 bases at V and 3 bases at J, with 10 bases in the middle. CDR1 MNHEY and CDR2 SMNVEV come from the germline V gene (reference sequence).

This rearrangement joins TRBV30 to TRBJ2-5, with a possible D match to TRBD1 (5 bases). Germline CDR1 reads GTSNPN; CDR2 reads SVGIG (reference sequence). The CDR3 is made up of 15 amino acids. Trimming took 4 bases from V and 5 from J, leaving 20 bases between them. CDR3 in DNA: TGTGCCTGGATTAGGGGCCCAGAACATGGGGAGACCCAGTACTTC. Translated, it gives CAWIRGPEHGETQYF.

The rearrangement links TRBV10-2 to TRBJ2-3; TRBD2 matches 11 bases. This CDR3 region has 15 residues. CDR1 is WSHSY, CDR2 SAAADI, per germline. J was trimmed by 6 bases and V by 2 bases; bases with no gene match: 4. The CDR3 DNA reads TGCGCCAGCAGTGAGGGACTAGCGGGTCTCGATACGCAGTATTTT. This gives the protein CASSEGLAGLDTQYF.

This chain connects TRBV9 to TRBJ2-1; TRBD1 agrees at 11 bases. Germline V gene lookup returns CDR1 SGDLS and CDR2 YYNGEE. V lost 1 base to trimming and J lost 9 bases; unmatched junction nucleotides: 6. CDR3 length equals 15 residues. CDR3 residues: CASSVRDRGSSEQFF. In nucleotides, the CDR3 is TGTGCCAGCAGCGTAAGGGACAGGGGGAGCAGTGAGCAGTTCTTC.